These 22 T cell receptor beta chains share one sample of origin, sequenced in a study of cytotoxic CD8 clonotypes in ibrutinib-treated CLL. Profiled with immunoSEQ multiplex PCR; TCRdb holds only in-frame clones, not every one. Of approximately 11,000 clones in the sample, around 82% were seen once. The sample was PBMCs, taken at disease progression, from a patient treated with ibrutinib. The source of these receptors is a human donor with chronic lymphocytic leukemia.

The V gene is TRBV18, the J gene TRBJ2-2; 8 nucleotides match TRBD1. Trimming at V came to 3 bases and at J to 6 bases, leaving 6 bases not matched to a gene. The CDR3 is 15 residues long. Per the germline V gene, CDR1 is KGHSH and CDR2 is LQKENI. This CDR3 is CASSPSGGVAGELFF. For the CDR3, the DNA is TGTGCCAGCTCACCCTCAGGGGGCGTAGCCGGGGAGCTGTTTTTT.

This chain connects TRBV5-6 to TRBJ2-3; D not resolved. The V gene's germline CDR1 is SGHDT and CDR2 YYEEEE. Trimming stripped 0 bases from V and 2 bases from J, with 7 bases between. This CDR3 has 14 residues. The CDR3 loop is CASSLVQTTDTQYF. CDR3 nucleotides: TGTGCCAGCAGCTTGGTACAGACCACAGATACGCAGTATTTT.

The V and J genes are TRBV5-1 and TRBJ2-5; D unclear. This CDR3 has 11 residues. V was trimmed by 4 bases and J by 2 bases, leaving 3 bases between them. Germline V gene sequence: CDR1 SGHRS, CDR2 YFSETQ. CDR3 coding DNA: TGCGCCAGCAGCATGCAAGAGACCCAGTACTTC. Its translation is CASSMQETQYF.

The gene calls are TRBV11-2 and TRBJ2-3; TRBD2 might be the D (5 bases). The CDR3 length is 14 residues. Germline V gene lookup returns CDR1 SGHAT and CDR2 FQNNGV. V lost 1 base, J lost 2 bases, and 7 bases lay in between. In DNA, the CDR3 is TGTGCCAGCAGCTTAGCCGGGATCACAGATACGCAGTATTTT. It yields the protein CASSLAGITDTQYF. The complete variable domain, with remaining parts taken from reference TRBV11-2 and TRBJ2-3, reads EAGVAQSPRYKIIEKRQSVAFWCNPISGHATLYWYQQILGQGPKLLIQFQNNGVVDDSQLPKDRFSAERLKGVDSTLKIQPAKLEDSAVYLCASSLAGITDTQYFGPGTRLTVL.

The chain employs TRBV9 and TRBJ1-3; TRBD1 matches at 10 bases. Trimming cost V 4 bases and J 3 bases; bases outside gene matches: 7. The CDR3 consists of 16 residues. In germline, CDR1 is SGDLS, CDR2 YYNGEE. The CDR3 DNA reads as TGTGCCAGCAGCCCCGACAGGGGGCGCTTTGGAAACACCATATATTTT. Translated: CASSPDRGRFGNTIYF. Drawing the rest from reference TRBV9 and TRBJ1-3, the complete variable domain is DSGVTQTPKHLITATGQRVTLRCSPRSGDLSVYWYQQSLDQGLQFLIQYYNGEERAKGNILERFSAQQFPDLHSELNLSSLELGDSALYFCASSPDRGRFGNTIYFGEGSWLTVV.

J is TRBJ1-5 and V is TRBV19; 7 bases line up with TRBD1. This CDR3 spans 15 amino acids. Trimming cost V 7 bases and J 5 bases; bases outside gene matches: 11. From germline, CDR1 is LNHDA and CDR2 SQIVND (reference sequence). CDR3 residues: CASTIIGDRDQPQHF. In DNA, the CDR3 is TGTGCCAGTACCATAATAGGTGACAGGGATCAGCCCCAGCATTTT.

V is TRBV18 and J is TRBJ2-1; tentative D call: TRBD2 (5 bases). Germline CDR1 is KGHSH and CDR2 is LQKENI. V was trimmed by 2 bases and J by 0 bases, leaving 8 bases between them. The CDR3 totals 15 residues. CDR3 residues: CASSPGADSYNEQFF. DNA for the CDR3: TGTGCCAGCTCACCAGGAGCGGACTCCTACAATGAGCAGTTCTTC.

The J gene is TRBJ2-1, the V gene TRBV6-5; no clear D. Germline loops: CDR1 MNHEY, CDR2 SVGAGI. V was cut by 2 bases and J by 2 bases, with 10 bases left in between. CDR3 size: 15 residues. As DNA, the CDR3 is TGTGCCAGCAGTTACGAAGCGAACACCTACAATGAGCAGTTCTTC. It translates to CASSYEANTYNEQFF.

This clone showed up just a few times. This rearrangement joins TRBV4-2 to TRBJ2-2; 7 bases are shared with TRBD2. V lost 4 bases, J lost 6 bases, and 14 bases stayed unmatched. The germline V gene encodes CDR1 LGHNA and CDR2 YNFKEQ. The CDR3 loop spans 17 amino acids. The CDR3 sequence is CASSRPSGNTSPGELFF. In nucleotides, the CDR3 is TGTGCCAGCAGCCGACCGAGCGGGAATACTTCGCCCGGGGAGCTGTTTTTT.

V is TRBV29-1 and J is TRBJ2-5; D is perhaps TRBD2 (6 bases). Germline values: CDR1 SQVTM, CDR2 ANQGSEA. CDR3 size: 13 residues. Trimming pared 4 bases from V and 5 bases from J, leaving 14 bases between. The CDR3 sequence is CSVGGTSWETQYF. As DNA, the CDR3 is TGCAGCGTTGGCGGGACGTCCTGGGAGACCCAGTACTTC.

The CDR3: CASSEQGTDTQYF. The CDR3 DNA reads as TGTGCCAGCAGTGAACAGGGAACAGATACGCAGTATTTT. The V call is TRBV6-1, the J call TRBJ2-3; possibly TRBD1 for D (5 bases). The CDR3 totals 13 residues. Germline lookup yields CDR1 MNHNS and CDR2 SASEGT. Trimming took 2 bases from V and 3 from J, leaving 6 bases between them.

The chain links TRBV6-1 to TRBJ2-1; 10 bases line up with TRBD2. The trim removed 2 bases at V and 8 bases at J, leaving 6 bases unmatched. Germline V CDR1 and CDR2: MNHNS, SASEGT. This CDR3 contains 15 residues. DNA of the CDR3: TGTGCCAGCAGTGAATTGGGCGGGACTAGCGATGAGCAGTTCTTC. As protein: CASSELGGTSDEQFF.

The chain is built from TRBV7-9 and TRBJ2-3; TRBD1 matches at 10 bases. The CDR3 covers 17 residues. CDR1 and CDR2 from the germline V gene are SEHNR and FQNEAQ (reference sequence). Germline trimming cut 1 base from V and 5 bases from J; bases unmatched to any gene: 9. CDR3 in amino acids: CASSLVSGTGVQDTQYF. The CDR3 DNA follows: TGTGCCAGCAGCTTAGTGTCCGGGACAGGGGTCCAAGATACGCAGTATTTT.

For the CDR3, the DNA is TGTGCCAGCAGCCCTATGACTAGCAGCACAGATACGCAGTATTTT. Translation gives CASSPMTSSTDTQYF. V usage is TRBV5-4 and J usage is TRBJ2-3; 7 nucleotides align to TRBD2. Germline loops: CDR1 SGHNT, CDR2 YYREEE (reference sequence). With V trimmed by 4 bases and J by 0 bases, 5 bases remained unmatched. This CDR3 has 15 amino acids.

V usage is TRBV2 and J usage is TRBJ2-7, with 12 bases lining up with TRBD2. V lost 3 bases to trimming and J lost 1 base; unmatched junction nucleotides: 4. The length of the CDR3 is 16 residues. CDR1 is SNHLY, CDR2 FYNNEI, per germline. CDR3 residues: CASSETSGSGSYEQYF. The CDR3 DNA sequence: TGTGCCAGCAGTGAGACTAGCGGGAGCGGGTCCTACGAGCAGTACTTC. Variable domain in full (rest from reference TRBV2 and TRBJ2-7): EPEVTQTPSHQVTQMGQEVILRCVPISNHLYFYWYRQILGQKVEFLVSFYNNEISEKSEIFDDQFSVERPDGSNFTLKIRSTKLEDSAMYFCASSETSGSGSYEQYFGPGTRLTVT.

The J gene is TRBJ1-2, the V gene TRBV5-1; D is possibly TRBD1 (5 bases). Trimming pared 4 bases from V and 2 bases from J, leaving 15 bases between. The CDR3 is 15 residues long. The germline V gene encodes CDR1 SGHRS and CDR2 YFSETQ. CDR3 sequence (DNA): TGCGCCAGCAGCCCGACCGGGGGACCCAACTATGGCTACACCTTC. Translating gives CASSPTGGPNYGYTF.

The V gene is TRBV5-1, the J gene TRBJ1-6; TRBD1 matches 8 bases. The V gene's germline CDR1 is SGHRS and CDR2 YFSETQ. J lost 8 bases, V lost 3 bases, and 1 base had no gene match. The CDR3 is made up of 13 amino acids. CDR3 sequence (DNA): TGCGCCAGCAGCTCGACAGGGGATTCACCCCTCCACTTT. Its protein product is CASSSTGDSPLHF.

The chain links TRBV11-2 to TRBJ2-1; no definite D call. Germline V gives CDR1 SGHAT, CDR2 FQNNGV. Trimming took 3 bases from V and 9 from J, leaving 12 bases between them. This CDR3 contains 13 residues. The DNA for the CDR3 is TGTGCCAGCAGCTTCTATGGGTTGGGTGAGCAGTTCTTC. This encodes CASSFYGLGEQFF.

The chain has TRBV28 and TRBJ1-3; D gene uncertain. Trimming shortened V by 2 bases and J by 5 bases, and 7 bases separated the two germline ends. CDR1 and CDR2 (germline): MDHEN, SYDVKM. There are 13 residues in the CDR3. In nucleotides, the CDR3 is TGTGCCAGCAGTTTAGAGCGGCGAAACACCATATATTTT. Amino acid sequence: CASSLERRNTIYF.

The genes are TRBV4-1 and TRBJ1-2, with TRBD1 matching over 8 bases. Germline values: CDR1 MGHRA, CDR2 YSYEKL. The junction had 7 bases not matched to a gene; V was cut back by 2 bases and J by 5 bases. This CDR3 spans 15 amino acids. The CDR3 sequence: CASSQPGGRRYGYTF. CDR3 in DNA: TGCGCCAGCAGCCAACCAGGGGGCCGGCGGTATGGCTACACCTTC.

The CDR3 protein is CASNPRTGGFGYTF. In nucleotides, the CDR3 is TGTGCCAGCAACCCACGGACAGGGGGCTTTGGCTACACCTTC. The chain combines TRBV19 with TRBJ1-2; 11 bases are a match to TRBD1. The CDR3 covers 14 residues. The germline gives CDR1 LNHDA, CDR2 SQIVND (reference sequence). J was trimmed by 7 bases and V by 9 bases; bases with no gene match: 10.

The J gene is TRBJ2-7, the V gene TRBV2; D is perhaps TRBD2 (6 bases). The germline gives CDR1 SNHLY, CDR2 FYNNEI. Trimming took off 8 bases at V and 2 bases at J, with 13 bases between the two ends. The CDR3 contains 13 residues. CDR3 in DNA: TGTGCCAGCCATTACAGCGGGCCCTACGAGCAGTACTTC. Translating gives CASHYSGPYEQYF.